The entry that follows covers one TCR beta chain sequence. Its antigen is as yet unknown. Treatment of the sample: approximately nine-day PBMC culture with coronavirus spike peptide pools or control peptides (ViraFEST assay). Healthy people given the vaccine had no prior SARS-CoV-2 infection (nucleocapsid antibodies were negative before and after vaccination). These data originate in a study of vaccination and CD4 T cells after COVID-19. In the study overall: The control cultures got either a CEFX pool, an HIV-1 Nef pool, or no peptide at all.

Sequenced with the Oncomine TCR Beta short-read assay was DNA taken from cultured CD4+ T cells. TCRdb itself ran the PCR reads through MiXCR, one entry per CDR3 protein. In the table there are about 18,000 distinct CDR3 sequences, just under 80% of which are singletons. Germline loops: CDR1 SNHLY, CDR2 FYNNEI. This CDR3 spans 17 amino acids. J was trimmed by 4 bases and V by 3 bases; bases with no gene match: 11. The chain employs TRBV2 and TRBJ2-5; 10 bases agree with TRBD2. This TCR derives from a human donor who received a COVID-19 vaccine. Sample: CD4+ T cells from blood, cultured in vitro, taken after SARS-CoV-2 vaccination. The CDR3 loop is CASSDPNQRGGLETQYF. The CDR3 region has the DNA TGTGCCAGCAGTGATCCCAATCAGCGGGGGGGCTTAGAGACCCAGTACTTC.